The 21 T cell receptor beta chains below were found in one sample sequenced in a study of T cell repertoires in cytomegalovirus infection. Each CDR3 protein is one row after TCRdb ran MiXCR on the reads. The table shows 150,000 to 200,000 distinct CDR3 sequences, with roughly 18% occurring only once. The specimen was CD8+ T cells from PBMCs. The receptors originated from a human donor in good health (CMV status not recorded). Some clones in this sample may be carry-over from other donors' samples.

This chain uses TRBV6-2 or TRBV6-3 with TRBJ2-3; 8 nucleotides align to TRBD2. The CDR3 covers 15 residues. J gave up 4 bases and V 1 base, and 4 bases lay outside the gene matches. Germline values: CDR1 MNHEY, CDR2 SVGEGT. The CDR3 DNA sequence: TGTGCCAGCAGTTACTGGACTAGCCGGTCAGATACGCAGTATTTT. Translated, it gives CASSYWTSRSDTQYF.

This clonotype was detected only a few times. The chain couples TRBV12-3 or TRBV12-4 to TRBJ2-1; D perhaps matches TRBD1 (6 bases). The CDR3 totals 13 residues. Trimming removed 6 bases from V and 2 bases from J, with 8 bases in between. The DNA for the CDR3 is TGTGCCAGCAGGCCAGGGGCCTACAATGAGCAGTTCTTC. Amino acid sequence: CASRPGAYNEQFF.

The table lists this clonotype with a few counts. The chain carries TRBV6-5 and TRBJ2-2, with a tentative D call TRBD2 (5 bases). From germline, CDR1 is MNHEY and CDR2 SVGAGI. CDR3 length: 15 residues. With 0 bases removed from V and 4 bases from J, the gap between germline ends came to 9 bases. In nucleotides, the CDR3 is TGTGCCAGCAGTTACTCGAGGGTGCTCACCGGGGAGCTGTTTTTT. Translation: CASSYSRVLTGELFF.

Points on this clonotype: A much bigger clone sits one base away, suggesting this may be a read error. The V and J genes are TRBV7-2 and TRBJ2-7, with a possible D match to TRBD1 (5 bases). Between the trimmed V and J ends, which lost 1 base and 4 bases, there was a span of 14 bases. From germline, CDR1 is SGHTA and CDR2 FQGNSA. The length of the CDR3 is 15 residues. CDR3 nucleotides: TGTGCCAGCAGCTTAGGGACAAGGGCCTATTACGAGCAGTACTTC. Translated: CASSLGTRAYYEQYF.

The chain joins TRBV27 to TRBJ2-1, with D perhaps matching TRBD1 or TRBD2 (5 bases each). The CDR3 totals 15 residues. Germline CDR1 MNHEY, CDR2 SMNVEV (reference sequence). V was pared by 4 bases and J by 0 bases, with 10 bases between. This CDR3 is CASSSAGSSYNEQFF. The DNA of the CDR3 is TGTGCCAGCAGTTCAGCAGGGAGCTCCTACAATGAGCAGTTCTTC.

This clonotype was recorded a few times. The chain couples TRBV4-3 to TRBJ2-4; D gene uncertain. The germline CDR1 and CDR2 sequences are LGHNA and YSLEER. There are 16 residues in the CDR3. Trimming removed 4 bases from V and 3 bases from J, with 16 bases in between. The CDR3 DNA is TGCGCCAGCAGCCCCGGGTGGGCAGGTGGCAAAAACATTCAGTACTTC. This gives the protein CASSPGWAGGKNIQYF.

This clonotype was detected a few times. J is TRBJ2-7 and V is TRBV6-6; 7 positions match TRBD1. V shed 0 bases, J shed 0 bases, and the junction held 2 bases outside the gene matches. CDR3 length equals 15 residues. CDR1 and CDR2 from the germline V gene are MNHNY and SVGAGI (reference sequence). This chain's CDR3 is CASSYSGTASYEQYF. Here the CDR3 DNA reads TGTGCCAGCAGTTACTCAGGGACAGCCTCCTACGAGCAGTACTTC.

This clonotype was detected ten times or more. CDR3 sequence reads: CASSSLGGNHYNEQFF. Written as DNA, the CDR3 is TGTGCCAGCAGCTCCCTGGGGGGAAATCACTACAATGAGCAGTTCTTC. The V call is TRBV7-2, the J call TRBJ2-1; perhaps TRBD2 as D (6 bases). This CDR3 contains 16 residues. V lost 4 bases to trimming and J lost 3 bases, with 16 bases between them. Germline CDR1 SGHTA, CDR2 FQGNSA.

This clonotype was observed a few times. The CDR3 spells CASSDRPGTGKRGEQFF. Here the CDR3 DNA reads TGTGCCAGCAGCGACCGACCAGGGACAGGGAAGCGCGGTGAGCAGTTCTTC. This rearrangement joins TRBV5-6 to TRBJ2-1; the match to TRBD1 covers 9 bases. The CDR3 loop spans 17 amino acids. CDR1 is SGHDT and CDR2 is YYEEEE in the germline V gene. The V segment lost 4 bases and the J segment 9 bases; nucleotides outside the gene matches: 17.

This clonotype has more than one count but fewer than ten. This chain connects TRBV4-3 to TRBJ1-1; D unresolved. The CDR3 length is 16 residues. Germline V gene lookup returns CDR1 LGHNA and CDR2 YSLEER. The ends were cut back, 1 base at V and 4 bases at J, with 16 bases in the middle. CDR3 region: CASSQGIDRGVTEAFF. CDR3 DNA sequence: TGCGCCAGCAGCCAAGGAATCGATCGGGGAGTCACTGAAGCTTTCTTT.

J is TRBJ2-7 and V is TRBV20-1; no firm D call. CDR1 and CDR2 from the germline V gene are DFQATT and SNEGSKA (reference sequence). This CDR3 has 13 amino acids. Trimming left V 0 bases short and J 4 bases short, with 10 bases between. The CDR3 spells CSARDSFAYEQYF. The CDR3 region has the DNA TGCAGTGCTAGAGACAGTTTCGCGTACGAGCAGTACTTC.

This chain uses TRBV7-9 with TRBJ1-2; no clear D. The CDR3 runs to 13 residues. V lost 5 bases and J lost 8, with 15 bases in between. In germline, CDR1 is SEHNR, CDR2 FQNEAQ (reference sequence). CDR3 sequence (DNA): TGTGCCAGCAGCCTTGACCGGGAAGGGGGCTACACCTTC. This encodes CASSLDREGGYTF.

This clonotype came up a few times. The chain links TRBV5-1 to TRBJ2-3; D possibly corresponds to TRBD1 (6 bases). Germline lookup yields CDR1 SGHRS and CDR2 YFSETQ. The CDR3 contains 16 residues. V gave up 5 bases and J gave up 1 base, with 17 bases separating them. CDR3 amino acids: CASRSTGLSGTDTQYF. For the CDR3, the DNA is TGCGCCAGCAGATCTACAGGGCTCTCTGGCACAGATACGCAGTATTTT.

The chain recombines TRBV28 with TRBJ2-1; no clear D. V lost 2 bases and J lost 9, with 8 bases in between. The CDR3 spans 12 residues. Germline V gives CDR1 MDHEN, CDR2 SYDVKM. The CDR3 loop is CASSLMAIEQFF. In DNA, the CDR3 is TGTGCCAGCAGTTTAATGGCGATTGAGCAGTTCTTC. The full variable domain, completed using reference TRBV28 and TRBJ2-1, is DVKVTQSSRYLVKRTGEKVFLECVQDMDHENMFWYRQDPGLGLRLIYFSYDVKMKEKGDIPEGYSVSREKKERFSLILESASTNQTSMYLCASSLMAIEQFFGPGTRLTVL.

The chain is built from TRBV6-6 and TRBJ2-4; 9 bases align to TRBD1. There are 16 residues in the CDR3. Germline V gives CDR1 MNHNY, CDR2 SVGAGI (reference sequence). Germline trimming cut 1 base from V and 7 bases from J; bases unmatched to any gene: 8. The CDR3 here is CASSYLGTGGENIQYF. In DNA, the CDR3 is TGTGCCAGCAGTTACTTGGGCACAGGGGGCGAGAACATTCAGTACTTC.

V gene TRBV5-1 combines with J gene TRBJ2-1, with 8 bases lining up with TRBD1. This CDR3 spans 14 amino acids. The ends lost 5 bases at V and 8 bases at J; junction bases unmatched: 9. Germline assignment: CDR1 SGHRS and CDR2 YFSETQ. The CDR3 DNA reads as TGCGCCAGCAGAGAAAGGACAGGGTATGATGAGCAGTTCTTC. This encodes CASRERTGYDEQFF.

This clonotype was recorded many times. The V and J genes are TRBV7-2 and TRBJ1-4, with D uncertain. The germline CDR1 and CDR2 sequences are SGHTA and FQGNSA. The CDR3 covers 15 residues. The ends were cut back, 2 bases at V and 6 bases at J, with 13 bases in the middle. The CDR3 nucleotides are TGTGCCAGCAGCTTAATAGGACCGGTGGATGAAAAACTGTTTTTT. It codes for CASSLIGPVDEKLFF.

In this sample, this clonotype turned up a few times. The rearrangement uses TRBV5-6 and TRBJ1-1; D not resolved. V was trimmed by 0 bases and J by 1 base, leaving 10 bases between them. CDR1 SGHDT and CDR2 YYEEEE come from the germline V gene. The length of the CDR3 is 15 residues. The DNA for the CDR3 is TGTGCCAGCAGCTTGGTGGGCGCTGGGAACACTGAAGCTTTCTTT. This codes for CASSLVGAGNTEAFF.

The sample holds a few counts of this clonotype. The chain carries TRBV7-2 and TRBJ2-3, with D unresolved. CDR1 is SGHTA, CDR2 FQGNSA, per germline. With 5 bases removed from V and 9 bases from J, the gap between germline ends came to 12 bases. The CDR3 spans 12 residues. CDR3 loop: CASSSSRPTQYF. The CDR3 nucleotides are TGTGCCAGCAGCAGTTCAAGGCCGACGCAGTATTTT.

There are a few counts of this clonotype. The chain employs TRBV19 and TRBJ2-2; maybe TRBD2 (7 bases). Trimming cost V 3 bases and J 7 bases, with 9 bases left between them. This CDR3 region has 13 residues. Germline CDR1 and CDR2: LNHDA and SQIVND (reference sequence). The CDR3 protein is CASSIRGGGELFF. The CDR3, as DNA: TGTGCCAGTAGTATTAGGGGGGGCGGGGAGCTGTTTTTT. Supplemented by reference TRBV19 and TRBJ2-2, the full variable domain reads DGGITQSPKYLFRKEGQNVTLSCEQNLNHDAMYWYRQDPGQGLRLIYYSQIVNDFQKGDIAEGYSVSREKKESFPLTVTSAQKNPTAFYLCASSIRGGGELFFGEGSRLTVL.

This clonotype was counted a few times. As DNA, the CDR3 is TGTGCCAGCAGTTTCCGGACAGGGGTCAATGAGCAGTTCTTC. It encodes CASSFRTGVNEQFF. The chain combines TRBV28 with TRBJ2-1; TRBD1 matches 9 bases. CDR1 is MDHEN and CDR2 is SYDVKM in the germline V gene. The length of the CDR3 is 14 residues. Unmatched junction bases numbered 3, after V lost 3 bases and J lost 6 bases.